A selection of T cell receptor beta chains follows, all from one sample in a study of blood T cell repertoires in COVID-19. The data were produced by immunoSEQ multiplex PCR, yet TCRdb's version contains in-frame clones alone and is incomplete. The sample lists tens of thousands of clones, roughly 86% occurring once. The sequenced sample consisted of peripheral blood. The receptors stem from a human donor in a cohort sampled during active COVID-19. CDR3s include the opening cysteine and the closing phenylalanine or tryptophan. D genes are given only for firm matches. Clone size appears in some rows only: once, few, many, or a class for an expanded clone.

TRBD1,TRBJ2-5,-,TRBV27,TGTGCCAGCAGGGGACAGGAAGAGACCCAGTACTTC,CASRGQEETQYF
TRBD1,TRBJ1-2,once,TRBV12-3/TRBV12-4,TGTGCCAGCAGTGGGACAGGGGGCAATGGCTACACCTTC,CASSGTGGNGYTF
TRBD1,TRBJ1-6,-,TRBV7-9,TGTGCCAGTAGGACAGGGCAAAATTATAATTCACCCCTCCACTTT,CASRTGQNYNSPLHF
-,TRBJ2-6,-,TRBV2,TGTGCCAGCAGTGAGGCCAGCTCTGGGGCCAACGTCCTGACTTTC,CASSEASSGANVLTF
-,TRBJ1-2,-,TRBV11-2,TGTGCCAGCAGCTTAGGCCTAACAGGAAATGGCTACACCTTC,CASSLGLTGNGYTF
-,TRBJ1-4,-,TRBV9,TGTGCCAGCAGCCCGGGGGGGGTTGCAACTAATGAAAAACTGTTTTTT,CASSPGGVATNEKLFF
-,TRBJ2-5,-,TRBV4-3,TGCGCCAGCAGCCAAGGCCCTCCGGGGGAAGAGACCCAGTACTTC,CASSQGPPGEETQYF
TRBD2,TRBJ2-3,-,TRBV4-1,TGCGCCAGCAGTCAAGGGTCCCTAGCGGGGCCAGATACGCAGTATTTT,CASSQGSLAGPDTQYF
TRBD1,TRBJ1-2,-,TRBV19,TGTGCCAGTACCACGGACAGGGTCTATGGCTACACCTTC,CASTTDRVYGYTF
TRBD1,TRBJ2-7,-,TRBV12-3/TRBV12-4,TGTGCCAGCGCGATTGACAGGGACTACGAGCAGTACTTC,CASAIDRDYEQYF
-,TRBJ2-5,few,TRBV9,TGTGCCAGCAGCGTATTCGGCGGGGGCGAGACCCAGTACTTC,CASSVFGGGETQYF
TRBD1,TRBJ2-7,-,TRBV5-1,TGCGCCAGCAGCCGGCCGGACAGGGGTGCCGAGCAGTACTTC,CASSRPDRGAEQYF
-,TRBJ2-7,-,TRBV11-3,TGTGCCAGCAGCTTAGAGACGGGATACGAGCAGTACTTC,CASSLETGYEQYF
-,TRBJ2-5,-,TRBV5-1,TGCGCCAGCAGCTTGGTGTCAGGGCAAGAGACCCAGTACTTC,CASSLVSGQETQYF
-,TRBJ2-1,-,TRBV9,TGTGCCAGCAGCGTAGAGGGGCTGTACAATGAGCAGTTCTTC,CASSVEGLYNEQFF
-,TRBJ2-2,-,TRBV6-5,TGTGCCAGCAGTTTCACACCCACCGGGGAGCTGTTTTTT,CASSFTPTGELFF
-,TRBJ1-6,-,TRBV7-9,TGTGCCAGCAGCTTATCCACAGGGTATTCACCCCTCCACTTT,CASSLSTGYSPLHF